The clone carrying this TCR beta chain was observed many times. The antigen is unknown. The CDR3 has 15 residues. CDR1 and CDR2 from the germline V gene are LGHNA and YSLEER. Trimming stripped 3 bases from V and 1 base from J, with 12 bases between. These data belong to a study of blood T cells in healthy people across ages. Study-wide context: Every two T cells gave about one barcoded beta molecule via template switching. Study-level findings and limits: Donors of long life had a larger count of naive CD4+ cells and greater diversity than aged donors. A strong correlation between TCR beta diversity and naive T cell percentage was seen.

Through a sample-barcoded 5' primer and a J-beta primer mix, a second PCR was run for about 6 to 11 cycles. Via MiXCR, TCRdb re-called the 5' RACE reads, giving one row per CDR3 protein. The sample includes 1.5 million to 2 million distinct CDR3 sequences, approximately 39% seen only once; the top ten take 23%. Each donor supplied approximately 10 milliliters of peripheral blood. The chain couples TRBV4-3 to TRBJ2-5; D perhaps matches TRBD2 (5 bases). Source material: blood. The TCR comes from a human donor in good health. The CDR3 loop reads CASSQERRGQETQYF. In DNA form, the CDR3 reads TGCGCCAGCAGCCAGGAAAGACGGGGCCAAGAGACCCAGTACTTC.